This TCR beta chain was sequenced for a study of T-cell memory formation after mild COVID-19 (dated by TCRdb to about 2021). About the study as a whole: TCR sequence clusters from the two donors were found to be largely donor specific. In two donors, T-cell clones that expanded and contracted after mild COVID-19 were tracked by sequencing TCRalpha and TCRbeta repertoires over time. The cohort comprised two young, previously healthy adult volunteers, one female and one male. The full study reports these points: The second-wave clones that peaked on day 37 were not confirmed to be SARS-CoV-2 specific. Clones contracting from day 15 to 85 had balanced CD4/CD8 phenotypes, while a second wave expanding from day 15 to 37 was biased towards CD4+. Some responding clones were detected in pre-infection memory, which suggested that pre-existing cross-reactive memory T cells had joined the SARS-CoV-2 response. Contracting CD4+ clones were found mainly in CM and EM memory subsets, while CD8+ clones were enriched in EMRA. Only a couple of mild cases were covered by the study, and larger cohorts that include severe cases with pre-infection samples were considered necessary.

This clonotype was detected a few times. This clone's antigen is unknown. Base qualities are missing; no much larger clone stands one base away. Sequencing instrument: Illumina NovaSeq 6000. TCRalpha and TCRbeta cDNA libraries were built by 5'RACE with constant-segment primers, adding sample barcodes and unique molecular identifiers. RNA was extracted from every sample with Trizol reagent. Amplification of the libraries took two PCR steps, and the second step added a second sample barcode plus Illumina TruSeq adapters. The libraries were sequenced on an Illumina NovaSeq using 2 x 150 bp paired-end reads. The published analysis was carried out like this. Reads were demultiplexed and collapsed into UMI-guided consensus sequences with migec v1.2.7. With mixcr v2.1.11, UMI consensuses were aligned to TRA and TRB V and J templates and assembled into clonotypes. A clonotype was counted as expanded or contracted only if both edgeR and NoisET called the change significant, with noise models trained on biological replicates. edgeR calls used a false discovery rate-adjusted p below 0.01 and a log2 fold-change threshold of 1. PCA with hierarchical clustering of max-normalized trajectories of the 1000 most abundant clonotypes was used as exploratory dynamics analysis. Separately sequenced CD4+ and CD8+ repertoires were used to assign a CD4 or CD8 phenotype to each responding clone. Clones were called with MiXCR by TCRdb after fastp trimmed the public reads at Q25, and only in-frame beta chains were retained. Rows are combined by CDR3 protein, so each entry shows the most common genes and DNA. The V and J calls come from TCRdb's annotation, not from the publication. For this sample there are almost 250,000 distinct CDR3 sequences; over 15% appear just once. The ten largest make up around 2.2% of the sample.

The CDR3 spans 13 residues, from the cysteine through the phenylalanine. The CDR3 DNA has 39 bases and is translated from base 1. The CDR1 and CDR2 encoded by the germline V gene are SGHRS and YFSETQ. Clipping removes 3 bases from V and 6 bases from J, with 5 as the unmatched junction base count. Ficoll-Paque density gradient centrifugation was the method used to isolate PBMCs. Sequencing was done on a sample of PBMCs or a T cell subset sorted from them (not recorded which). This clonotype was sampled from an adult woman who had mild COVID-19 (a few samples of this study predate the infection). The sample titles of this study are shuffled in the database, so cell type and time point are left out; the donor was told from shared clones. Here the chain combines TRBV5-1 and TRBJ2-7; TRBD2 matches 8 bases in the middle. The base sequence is TGCGCCAGCAGCTACGGGAGGGAAAGCGAGCAGTACTTC. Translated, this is CASSYGRESEQYF.